This T cell receptor (beta chain) was recovered during a study of T cells after yellow fever vaccination. TCRdb processed the 5' RACE reads anew with MiXCR; each CDR3 protein has one entry. The sample lists approximately 300,000 distinct CDR3 sequences, roughly 9.4% seen once, with more than 15% in the top ten. This clonotype appeared many times. The sample here was PBMCs, taken on the day of the first yellow fever vaccination. The clonotype was recovered from a man aged 18 to 29 who received the YFV17D yellow fever vaccine.

The CDR3 is CASSTRTSGGAFVPNEQFF. The DNA for the CDR3 is TGTGCCAGCAGCACTAGGACTAGCGGGGGGGCTTTTGTCCCCAATGAGCAGTTCTTC. J is TRBJ2-1 and V is TRBV4-2; 15 nucleotides align to TRBD2. After removal of 5 bases from V and 6 bases from J, the junction contained 14 bases not matched to a gene. The CDR3 has 19 residues. The germline V gene encodes CDR1 LGHNA and CDR2 YNFKEQ.